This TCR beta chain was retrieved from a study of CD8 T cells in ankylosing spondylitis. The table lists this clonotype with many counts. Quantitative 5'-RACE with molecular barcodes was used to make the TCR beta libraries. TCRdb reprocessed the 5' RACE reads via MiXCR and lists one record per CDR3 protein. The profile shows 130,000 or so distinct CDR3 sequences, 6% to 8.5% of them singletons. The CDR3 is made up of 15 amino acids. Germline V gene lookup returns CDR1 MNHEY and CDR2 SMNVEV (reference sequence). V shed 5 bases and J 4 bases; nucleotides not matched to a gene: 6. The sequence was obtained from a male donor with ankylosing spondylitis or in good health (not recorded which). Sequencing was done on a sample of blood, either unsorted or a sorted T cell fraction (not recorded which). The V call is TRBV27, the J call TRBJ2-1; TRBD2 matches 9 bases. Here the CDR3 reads CASSRAGGAYNEQFF. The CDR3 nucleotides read TGTGCCAGCAGTCGGGCGGGAGGGGCATACAATGAGCAGTTCTTC.